This entry lists 7 T cell receptor beta chains sequenced from one sample in a study of T-cell memory formation after mild COVID-19. TCRdb re-analysed the 5' RACE reads in MiXCR, keeping a single row per CDR3 protein. The sample lists 550,000 to 700,000 distinct CDR3 sequences; approximately 15% were seen once. The sample was PBMCs or a T cell subset sorted from them (not recorded which). The receptors were gathered from an adult woman who had mild COVID-19 (a few samples of this study predate the infection). Cell type and time point are not known.

V and J are TRBV12-3 or TRBV12-4 and TRBJ1-4; D is unresolved. This CDR3 has 16 residues. Between the trimmed V and J ends, which lost 5 bases and 4 bases, there was a span of 17 bases. CDR3 DNA: TGTGCCAGCAGTCCCACCCGCGGCGGTAGTAATGAAAAACTGTTTTTT. Protein sequence: CASSPTRGGSNEKLFF.

The chain is built from TRBV12-3 or TRBV12-4 and TRBJ1-1; TRBD1 matches 10 bases. V lost 6 bases to trimming and J lost 3 bases; unmatched junction nucleotides: 16. The CDR3 runs 18 residues. The CDR3 region has the DNA TGTGCCAGCAGCTACCCGGGACAGGGGCATGCGGGTGACACTGAAGCTTTCTTT. This translates into CASSYPGQGHAGDTEAFF.

The chain links TRBV5-6 to TRBJ2-1; a possible D gene is TRBD1 (6 bases). Germline values: CDR1 SGHDT, CDR2 YYEEEE. The CDR3 covers 17 residues. V lost 3 bases to trimming and J lost 7 bases, with 23 bases between them. The CDR3: CASSSILTGTTRNEQFF. CDR3 nucleotide sequence: TGTGCCAGCAGCTCGATCCTCACCGGGACAACTAGAAATGAGCAGTTCTTC.

This clonotype was observed at least ten times. This chain connects TRBV10-2 to TRBJ2-7; no clear D. From germline, CDR1 is WSHSY and CDR2 SAAADI. CDR3 size: 10 residues. Trimming cost V 6 bases and J 12 bases, with 12 bases left between them. The CDR3, as DNA: TGCGCCAGCAGCGGGTCTAGTTGGTACTTC. Protein sequence: CASSGSSWYF.

V usage is TRBV3-1 and J usage is TRBJ1-5, with no clear D. Germline V gene lookup returns CDR1 LGHDT and CDR2 YNNKEL (reference sequence). V lost 1 base, J lost 2 bases, and 6 bases lay in between. The CDR3 covers 14 residues. The CDR3 DNA sequence: TGTGCCAGCAGCCAAGTCGGAGGCAATCAGCCCCAGCATTTT. This gives the protein CASSQVGGNQPQHF. Looking up the rest from reference TRBV3-1 and TRBJ1-5 gives the full variable domain: DTAVSQTPKYLVTQMGNDKSIKCEQNLGHDTMYWYKQDSKKFLKIMFSYNNKELIINETVPNRFSPKSPDKAHLNLHINSLELGDSAVYFCASSQVGGNQPQHFGDGTRLSIL.

Here the CDR3 DNA reads TGTGCCACCAGCCCTCTGTGGGACTACGAGCAGTACTTC. Amino acids: CATSPLWDYEQYF. The chain has TRBV15 and TRBJ2-7; no firm D call. V lost 5 bases, J lost 3 bases, and 11 bases lay in between. The CDR3 is made up of 13 amino acids. Germline-derived CDR1 and CDR2 are LNHNV and YYDKDF (reference sequence).

The genes are TRBV14 and TRBJ1-1, with 7 positions matching TRBD1. The J segment lost 7 bases and the V segment lost 4 bases, leaving 6 bases of the junction unmatched. The CDR3 consists of 13 residues. The germline V gene encodes CDR1 SGHDN and CDR2 FVKESK. CDR3 in DNA: TGTGCCAGCAGCCTAAGAAGGGGGCTTGAAGCTTTCTTT. Its protein product is CASSLRRGLEAFF.